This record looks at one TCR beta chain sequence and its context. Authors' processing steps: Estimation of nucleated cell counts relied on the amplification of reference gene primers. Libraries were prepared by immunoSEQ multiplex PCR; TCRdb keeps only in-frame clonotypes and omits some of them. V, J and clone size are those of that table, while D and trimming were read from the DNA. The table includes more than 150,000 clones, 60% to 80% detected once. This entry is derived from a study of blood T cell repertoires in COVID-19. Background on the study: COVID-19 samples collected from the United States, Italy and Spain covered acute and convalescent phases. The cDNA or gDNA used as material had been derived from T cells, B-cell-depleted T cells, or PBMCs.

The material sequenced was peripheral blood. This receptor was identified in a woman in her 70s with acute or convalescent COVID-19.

DNA of the CDR3: TGTGCCAGCAGCTTACAGGGGGAAAAACTGTTTTTT. It yields the protein CASSLQGEKLFF. This chain uses TRBV13 with TRBJ1-4; weak D call: TRBD1 (6 bases). Germline CDR1 and CDR2: PRHDT and FYEKMQ (reference sequence). CDR3 length: 12 amino acids. V gave up 2 bases and J gave up 8 bases, with 6 bases separating them.